These 12 T cell receptor beta chains originate from one sample sequenced in a study of OX40 agonist ivuxolimab in advanced cancers. The library came from the immunoSEQ multiplex PCR assay. This immuneACCESS table, as held by TCRdb, lists in-frame sequences with V and J called but not all clones. Of the missing ones, under half trace to an unresolved V gene in checked studies; the others have no known cause. Within this sample are some 14,000 clones, with about 80% of them counted one time only. The ten largest clones represent about 45% of the sample. The material sequenced was CD4+ or CD8+ T cells sorted from blood, taken in a trial of the OX40 agonist ivuxolimab. These receptors were taken from an adult with an advanced solid tumor such as melanoma, head and neck, liver or kidney cancer.

The CDR3 protein is CASSYSGGFDQETQYF. CDR3 sequence (DNA): TGTGCCAGCAGTTACTCAGGCGGGTTTGATCAAGAGACCCAGTACTTC. The chain combines TRBV6-6 with TRBJ2-5; tentative D call: TRBD2 (5 bases). Germline CDR1 is MNHNY and CDR2 is SVGAGI (reference sequence). The CDR3 totals 16 residues. With 0 bases removed from V and 2 bases from J, the gap between germline ends came to 13 bases.

This clone was counted a few times. This chain connects TRBV28 to TRBJ2-5, with TRBD2 as a possible D gene (5 bases). Germline lookup yields CDR1 MDHEN and CDR2 SYDVKM. V lost 7 bases and J lost 1, with 16 bases in between. The CDR3 covers 15 residues. The CDR3 protein is CASTNNRESQETQYF. In DNA, the CDR3 is TGTGCCAGCACCAACAACCGGGAATCCCAAGAGACCCAGTACTTC.

The chain links TRBV9 to TRBJ1-2; possible D gene TRBD1, 6 bases. Germline CDR1 SGDLS, CDR2 YYNGEE. There are 15 residues in the CDR3. The ends were cut back, 3 bases at V and 5 bases at J, with 17 bases in the middle. Here the CDR3 DNA reads TGTGCCAGCAGCGGTGGATCCAACCAGGGGTATGGCTACACCTTC. It yields the protein CASSGGSNQGYGYTF. The full variable domain, with the rest looked up from reference TRBV9 and TRBJ1-2, is DSGVTQTPKHLITATGQRVTLRCSPRSGDLSVYWYQQSLDQGLQFLIQYYNGEERAKGNILERFSAQQFPDLHSELNLSSLELGDSALYFCASSGGSNQGYGYTFGSGTRLTVV.

This chain joins TRBV27 and TRBJ2-7; D may correspond to TRBD1 or TRBD2 (7 bases each). With 8 bases removed from V and 6 bases from J, the gap between germline ends came to 20 bases. Germline CDR1 reads MNHEY; CDR2 reads SMNVEV (reference sequence). This CDR3 is 14 amino acids long. The DNA of the CDR3 is TGTGCCAGCGCGGGGGTAGGACAGGAGTCCGAGCAGTACTTC. This codes for CASAGVGQESEQYF.

The chain recombines TRBV6-4 with TRBJ2-7, with TRBD2 matching over 7 bases. CDR3 length equals 15 residues. V was clipped by 4 bases and J by 3 bases; unmatched bases: 9. Germline V gene sequence: CDR1 MRHNA, CDR2 SNTAGT. CDR3 nucleotide sequence: TGTGCCAGCAGTGCCACCCTTTCGGGGGGCTACGAGCAGTACTTC. This codes for CASSATLSGGYEQYF.

This chain uses TRBV6-1 with TRBJ2-2, with D possibly being TRBD2 (5 bases). Germline-derived CDR1 and CDR2 are MNHNS and SASEGT. With 2 bases removed from V and 1 base from J, the gap between germline ends came to 8 bases. The CDR3 totals 15 residues. The CDR3 sequence is CASSERLKNTGELFF. The CDR3 coding sequence is TGTGCCAGCAGTGAACGACTAAAGAACACCGGGGAGCTGTTTTTT.

The J gene is TRBJ1-5, the V gene TRBV27, with D uncertain. V was shortened by 0 bases and J by 9 bases, with 9 bases between the two germline ends. CDR1 and CDR2 from the germline V gene are MNHEY and SMNVEV (reference sequence). The CDR3 extends over 13 amino acids. DNA of the CDR3: TGTGCCAGCAGTTTATCTGGGAATGGGCCCCAGCATTTT. Its translation is CASSLSGNGPQHF.

The chain is built from TRBV1 and TRBJ2-1; the DNA was not used to check the table's D call, TRBD2. TRBV1 is a listed pseudogene. This CDR3 has 17 amino acids. The CDR3 loop is CTSSQLPGLASYNEQFF. CDR3 DNA sequence: TGCACCAGCAGCCAGCTGCCGGGACTAGCATCCTACAATGAGCAGTTCTTC.

The CDR3 DNA is TGTGCCACCAGCAGACCCCAAGAGACCCAGTACTTC. Amino acids: CATSRPQETQYF. The chain couples TRBV15 to TRBJ2-5; the D is unclear. V was shortened by 2 bases and J by 1 base, with 2 bases between the two germline ends. The germline CDR1 and CDR2 sequences are LNHNV and YYDKDF (reference sequence). The CDR3 spans 12 residues.

This chain uses TRBV12-5 with TRBJ2-1; D remains ambiguous. Germline lookup yields CDR1 LGHNT and CDR2 FRNRAP. The CDR3 runs 11 residues. Trimming took 1 base from V and 6 from J, leaving 1 base between them. DNA of the CDR3: TGTGCTAGTGGTTTGGGCAATGAGCAGTTCTTC. This encodes CASGLGNEQFF.

The chain couples TRBV7-3 to TRBJ2-2, with 8 nucleotides matching TRBD1. The V and J ends lost 4 bases and 4 bases, in that order; junction bases with no gene match: 11. Germline CDR1 and CDR2: SGHTA and FQGTGA. The CDR3 spans 17 residues. The CDR3 coding sequence is TGTGCCAGCAGCTCCCCTCTGGACAGGGCGGGCACCGGGGAGCTGTTTTTT. Translated, it gives CASSSPLDRAGTGELFF.

This clone was counted once. The rearrangement uses TRBV6-5 and TRBJ1-5; 8 nucleotides align to TRBD1. This CDR3 comprises 14 residues. Per germline, CDR1 MNHEY and CDR2 SVGAGI. J gave up 6 bases and V 6 bases, and 7 bases lay outside the gene matches. CDR3 sequence: CASRPGQGFQPQHF. The CDR3 DNA is TGTGCCAGCAGACCCGGACAGGGATTTCAGCCCCAGCATTTT.